The rows below give T cell receptor beta chains drawn from one sample of a study of blood T cell repertoires in COVID-19. Libraries were prepared by immunoSEQ multiplex PCR; TCRdb keeps only in-frame clonotypes and omits some of them. The table lists fewer than 250,000 clones, around 86% of them singletons, with about 8.9% in the top ten. What was sequenced was PBMCs or T cells enriched from blood (not recorded which). The receptors were gathered from a woman between 50 and 59 years old with acute COVID-19. Each CDR3 is given with its conserved first and last residue. D genes are given only for firm matches. Expanded clones are given a class, and other clones once, few, many or no size at all.

clone_size d_call j_call v_call cdr3_nt cdr3_aa
. . TRBJ2-7 TRBV6-5 TGTGCCAGCACCTTAGCGGTAGCCTCCTACGAGCAGTACTTC CASTLAVASYEQYF
. . TRBJ1-4 TRBV4-1 TGCGCCAGCAGCCCGATACTTGGGGGCGAAAAACTGTTTTTT CASSPILGGEKLFF
. TRBD1 TRBJ2-7 TRBV7-8 TGTGCCAGCAGCCCCCCCGGGACAGGGGAATACGAGCAGTACTTC CASSPPGTGEYEQYF
. TRBD2 TRBJ2-2 TRBV18 TGTGCCAGCTCACCAGCTAGCGGGAGGAACACCGGGGAGCTGTTTTTT CASSPASGRNTGELFF
. TRBD1 TRBJ1-5 TRBV6-1 TGTGCCAGCAGTGAAGGACAGGGTTTTCAGCCCCAGCATTTT CASSEGQGFQPQHF
. . TRBJ1-1 TRBV10-3 TGTGCCACTAGAACAGGGAACACTGAAGCTTTCTTT CATRTGNTEAFF
. . TRBJ2-2 TRBV12-3/TRBV12-4 TGTGCCAGCAGACCCAGACAGACCGGGGAGCTGTTTTTT CASRPRQTGELFF
. . TRBJ2-7 TRBV10-3 TGTGCCATCAGTGAGTCCGGGGGAAGCGGCTATACGAAGCAGTACTTC CAISESGGSGYTKQYF
. . TRBJ2-7 TRBV21-1 TGTGCCAGCAGCTGCACAGCTACACCCTACGAGCAGTACTTC CASSCTATPYEQYF
. TRBD1 TRBJ1-6 TRBV6-5 TGTGCCAGCAGTTACTCGAGCAGGGGGGTTGGCTCACCCCTCCACTTT CASSYSSRGVGSPLHF
. . TRBJ1-3 TRBV3-1/TRBV3-2 TGTGCCAGCAGCCCCAGACATCTGAATTCAGGAAACACCATATATTTT CASSPRHLNSGNTIYF
. TRBD1 TRBJ2-5 TRBV2 TGTGCCAGCAGTCTCCGGGACAGACGTTACCAAGAGACCCAGTACTTC CASSLRDRRYQETQYF
. . TRBJ2-5 TRBV7-2 TGTGCCAGCAGCGAGCGCGGAGGGGTTGAGACCCAGTACTTC CASSERGGVETQYF
. . TRBJ1-1 TRBV19 TGTGCCAGTAGTACACAGGGTAGAGGCACTGAAGCTTTCTTT CASSTQGRGTEAFF
. TRBD2 TRBJ2-3 TRBV5-1 TGCGCCAGCAGCTGGGCCGGGACTAGCGGCCTCACAGATACGCAGTATTTT CASSWAGTSGLTDTQYF
. . TRBJ1-3 TRBV28 TGTGCCAGCAGTTTATCGGCAGGCTACTCTGGAAACACCATATATTTT CASSLSAGYSGNTIYF
. TRBD1 TRBJ2-5 TRBV28 TGTGCCAGCAGCCTACAGGACAGGCCAGAGGCCCAGTACTTC CASSLQDRPEAQYF
. TRBD2 TRBJ2-3 TRBV7-8 TGTGCCAGCAGCTTACGGGGCGGGGGGGGAATCACAGATACGCAGTATTTT CASSLRGGGGITDTQYF
once TRBD1 TRBJ1-1 TRBV2 TGTGCCAGCAGTGAAAGCCGGACAGGTAACACTGAAGCTTTCTTT CASSESRTGNTEAFF
once TRBD2 TRBJ2-1 TRBV27 TGTGCCAGCTGGACTAGCGGGAGGGGCTATGAGCAGTTCTTC CASWTSGRGYEQFF
. TRBD1 TRBJ1-2 TRBV5-1 TGCGCCAGCAGCTTGGGACAGGGCAACTATGGCTACACCTTC CASSLGQGNYGYTF
. . TRBJ1-4 TRBV3-1/TRBV3-2 TGTGCCAGCAGCCAAGATTACGGTGAAAAACTGTTTTTT CASSQDYGEKLFF
. TRBD2 TRBJ2-7 TRBV19 TGTGCCAGTAGTGCCAGACTAGCGGGAGGCGTAAACGAGCAGTACTTC CASSARLAGGVNEQYF
few . TRBJ2-2 TRBV5-4 TGTGCCAGCAGCCGCTTGACAGGGGAGCTGTTTTTT CASSRLTGELFF
. TRBD1 TRBJ2-7 TRBV7-2 TGTGCCAGCAGCACCACCGGGACAGGCTTCTACGAGCAGTACTTC CASSTTGTGFYEQYF
. . TRBJ1-6 TRBV18 TGTGCCAGCTCTCGTGCGGGGGGCAGTTCACCCCTCCACTTT CASSRAGGSSPLHF
. . TRBJ2-7 TRBV14 TGTGCCAGCAGCCAAGATTGGGCGTCCGGCGAGCAGTACTTC CASSQDWASGEQYF
many . TRBJ2-2 TRBV6-1 TGTGCCAGCAGTGAAACCGGCACCGGGGAGCTGTTTTTT CASSETGTGELFF
. . TRBJ2-1 TRBV5-1 TGCGCCAGCAGCTTGTGGGGGGACTCCTACAATGAGCAGTTCTTC CASSLWGDSYNEQFF
. . TRBJ1-1 TRBV4-2 TGTGCCAGCAGCCAAGATCAGAAGAACGAGGGAGCTTTCTTT CASSQDQKNEGAFF
. TRBD1 TRBJ1-6 TRBV19 TGTGCCAGTAGTTCCTCCGACAGGGGTAATTCACCCCTCCACTTT CASSSSDRGNSPLHF
. . TRBJ2-3 TRBV28 TGTGCCACCGTTTTATCGGGAGCCCCAGATACGCAGTATTTT CATVLSGAPDTQYF
many . TRBJ2-3 TRBV7-9 TGTGCCAGCACTCTGGGGGGGGCGCTTGTTACAGATACGCAGTATTTT CASTLGGALVTDTQYF
. TRBD1 TRBJ1-2 TRBV12-3/TRBV12-4 TGTGCCAGCAGTTCTTCCGGGACAGATGGCTACACCTTC CASSSSGTDGYTF
. . TRBJ1-5 TRBV30 TGTGCCTGGAGTCAGGTGTCGAATCAGCCCCAGCATTTT CAWSQVSNQPQHF
. TRBD1 TRBJ2-3 TRBV29-1 TGCAGCGCCGGGACAGGGGGTGGGTCCGGCACAGATACGCAGTATTTT CSAGTGGGSGTDTQYF
. TRBD1 TRBJ2-1 TRBV7-2 TGTGCCAGCAGCTTCGGACAGGTCTACAATGAGCAGTTCTTC CASSFGQVYNEQFF
. . TRBJ1-2 TRBV20-1 TGCAGTGCTAGTTACCCAGACAGTAACTATGGCTACACCTTC CSASYPDSNYGYTF
once . TRBJ1-1 TRBV5-1 TGCGCCAGCAGCCCGGGGTGGCCGAACACTGAAGCTTTCTTT CASSPGWPNTEAFF
once . TRBJ1-5 TRBV6-5 TGTGCCAGCACCGGGACATCCGGTCAGCCCCAGCATTTT CASTGTSGQPQHF
. . TRBJ1-2 TRBV7-9 TGTGCCAGCAGCTTATCCGGGGGGACTATCTATGGCTACACCTTC CASSLSGGTIYGYTF
. . TRBJ1-5 TRBV5-5 TGTGCCAGCAGCCGCCTTCGGGGCAATCAGCCCCAGCATTTT CASSRLRGNQPQHF